Listed here are 18 T cell receptor beta chains from one sample, sequenced in a study of beta chain features in type 1 diabetes. The entirety of the isolated RNA underwent reverse transcription, so expressed TCRB transcripts were sequenced. Method: immunoSEQ multiplex PCR; TCRdb's copy keeps in-frame clones and lacks some. The sample consists of around 350,000 clones, 10% to 15% of them appearing once. Sequencing was carried out using naive CD4+ T cells from blood. The receptors were sampled from a man between 18 and 35 years old in good health.

The table lists this clone with a few counts. The chain is built from TRBV4-2 and TRBJ2-3; 7 positions match TRBD2. Trimming at V came to 0 bases and at J to 0 bases, leaving 3 bases not matched to a gene. The CDR3 has 16 amino acids. Per the germline V gene, CDR1 is LGHNA and CDR2 is YNFKEQ. DNA for the CDR3: TGTGCCAGCAGCCAAGAACCTAGCGGAAGCACAGATACGCAGTATTTT. Its protein is CASSQEPSGSTDTQYF.

This clone was detected only a few times. The identical CDR3 is also encoded by other nucleotide sequences in the sample. The J gene is TRBJ2-3, the V gene TRBV28; D is unclear. Germline lookup yields CDR1 MDHEN and CDR2 SYDVKM. This CDR3 contains 13 residues. Trimming took 2 bases from V and 0 from J, leaving 3 bases between them. The CDR3 region has the DNA TGTGCCAGCAGTTTACCTAGCACAGATACGCAGTATTTT. Protein: CASSLPSTDTQYF.

This clone appeared a few times. This sequence joins TRBV7-3 and TRBJ2-7; the D gene is possibly TRBD1 (5 bases). The CDR3 consists of 14 residues. Deletions cut 5 bases from V and 3 bases from J, with 14 bases between. CDR1 and CDR2 (germline): SGHTA, FQGTGA. Written as DNA, the CDR3 is TGTGCCAGCAGCCACTTTGGGGCGGACTACGAGCAGTACTTC. Residues: CASSHFGADYEQYF.

This sequence joins TRBV7-9 and TRBJ2-2; D may be TRBD2 (6 bases). This CDR3 has 17 residues. Germline CDR1 reads SEHNR; CDR2 reads FQNEAQ (reference sequence). Trimming removed 5 bases at V and 2 bases at J, with 18 bases between. For the CDR3, the DNA is TGTGCCAGCAGCCCACCCCGAGCTAGCGTTAACACCGGGGAGCTGTTTTTT. Its protein is CASSPPRASVNTGELFF.

The CDR3 nucleotides read TGTGCCAGCAGCCAAGATTTGACAGGGAACCAGCCCCAGCATTTT. Translating gives CASSQDLTGNQPQHF. The chain links TRBV4-2 to TRBJ1-5; 7 bases are shared with TRBD1. After removal of 0 bases from V and 7 bases from J, the junction contained 6 bases not matched to a gene. Germline V gene data show CDR1 as LGHNA and CDR2 as YNFKEQ. The CDR3 is made up of 15 amino acids.

This clone occurred a few times. The chain joins TRBV9 to TRBJ2-7, with 7 bases identical to TRBD2. J gave up 4 bases and V 2 bases, and 9 bases lay outside the gene matches. In germline, CDR1 is SGDLS, CDR2 YYNGEE. The CDR3 contains 15 residues. CDR3 residues: CASSVRPGLLYEQYF. Written as DNA, the CDR3 is TGTGCCAGCAGCGTGAGGCCGGGACTACTATACGAGCAGTACTTC.

In this sample, this clone turned up a few times. The chain links TRBV29-1 to TRBJ2-3, with 10 bases aligning to TRBD1. Unmatched junction bases numbered 10, after V lost 4 bases and J lost 3 bases. The CDR3 is made up of 16 amino acids. Germline CDR1 and CDR2: SQVTM and ANQGSEA. This chain's CDR3 is CSVGPWGTGVTDTQYF. The CDR3 DNA reads as TGCAGCGTTGGGCCCTGGGGGACAGGGGTGACAGATACGCAGTATTTT.

In its sample, this clone was seen many times. This chain joins TRBV30 and TRBJ2-5, with 10 bases that match TRBD1. J lost 5 bases, V lost 1 base, and 4 bases had no gene match. Germline values: CDR1 GTSNPN, CDR2 SVGIG (reference sequence). This CDR3 contains 14 residues. CDR3 loop: CAWSGQGAWETQYF. Written as DNA, the CDR3 is TGTGCCTGGAGTGGACAGGGGGCGTGGGAGACCCAGTACTTC.

V usage is TRBV7-2 and J usage is TRBJ1-5; D is possibly TRBD1 (5 bases). The germline V and J ends were trimmed by 4 bases and 9 bases, with 10 bases remaining between them. The CDR3 runs to 12 residues. In germline, CDR1 is SGHTA, CDR2 FQGNSA. CDR3 nucleotide sequence: TGTGCCAGCAGCTCGGACACAATGCCCCAGCATTTT. Protein: CASSSDTMPQHF.

V is TRBV4-3 and J is TRBJ2-1; TRBD2 matches 10 bases. Germline V gene data show CDR1 as LGHNA and CDR2 as YSLEER. The V gene end was trimmed by 0 bases and the J gene end by 9 bases; junction bases not matched to a gene: 5. The CDR3 consists of 15 residues. DNA for the CDR3: TGCGCCAGCAGCCAAGACCTAGCGGGAGAACTTGAGCAGTTCTTC. Residues: CASSQDLAGELEQFF.

The chain uses TRBV12-5 and TRBJ2-1; D possibly corresponds to TRBD1 (6 bases). There are 15 residues in the CDR3. The germline CDR1 and CDR2 sequences are LGHNT and FRNRAP. V lost 1 base and J lost 0, with 7 bases in between. The CDR3 DNA reads TGTGCTAGTGGTTTGGGGGACAACTCCTACAATGAGCAGTTCTTC. Its translation: CASGLGDNSYNEQFF.

V is TRBV27 and J is TRBJ2-1, with D possibly matching TRBD1 (6 bases). The germline gives CDR1 MNHEY, CDR2 SMNVEV (reference sequence). The ends were cut back, 3 bases at V and 8 bases at J, with 11 bases in the middle. The CDR3 is made up of 13 amino acids. CDR3 sequence reads: CASSLTGGHEQFF. The CDR3 nucleotides read TGTGCCAGCAGTTTGACAGGCGGGCATGAGCAGTTCTTC.

CDR3 protein: CASSLSSTGRAFF. The CDR3 DNA follows: TGTGCCAGCAGTTTGTCCTCCACGGGGAGAGCTTTCTTT. This sequence joins TRBV28 and TRBJ1-1; no clear D. The CDR3 has 13 amino acids. CDR1 and CDR2 from the germline V gene are MDHEN and SYDVKM. Trimming removed 3 bases at V and 10 bases at J, with 15 bases between. Variable domain in full (rest from reference TRBV28 and TRBJ1-1): DVKVTQSSRYLVKRTGEKVFLECVQDMDHENMFWYRQDPGLGLRLIYFSYDVKMKEKGDIPEGYSVSREKKERFSLILESASTNQTSMYLCASSLSSTGRAFFGQGTRLTVV.

This clone was seen only a few times. This chain connects TRBV29-1 to TRBJ2-1; D may be TRBD2 (7 bases). Deletions cut 0 bases from V and 9 bases from J, with 18 bases between. Per the germline V gene, CDR1 is SQVTM and CDR2 is ANQGSEA. This CDR3 is built from 15 residues. CDR3 coding DNA: TGCAGCGTTGAAGATAGGGGGGGAGGGCCATCTGAGCAGTTCTTC. It codes for CSVEDRGGGPSEQFF.

This clone was counted a few times. The rearrangement links TRBV7-3 to TRBJ2-5, with D possibly being TRBD1 (6 bases). V dropped 3 bases and J dropped 5 bases, with 10 bases sitting between them. From germline, CDR1 is SGHTA and CDR2 FQGTGA. The CDR3 totals 13 residues. CDR3 sequence (DNA): TGTGCCAGCAGCTTCCAGGGGACGGAGACCCAGTACTTC. Translation: CASSFQGTETQYF. Full variable domain (remainder filled in from reference TRBV7-3 and TRBJ2-5): GAGVSQTPSNKVTEKGKYVELRCDPISGHTALYWYRQSLGQGPEFLIYFQGTGAADDSGLPNDRFFAVRPEGSVSTLKIQRTERGDSAVYLCASSFQGTETQYFGPGTRLLVL.

The count of this clone is one. The genes are TRBV6-5 and TRBJ2-5, with D perhaps TRBD1 (6 bases). Per the germline V gene, CDR1 is MNHEY and CDR2 is SVGAGI. Trimming removed 5 bases from V and 2 bases from J, with 9 bases in between. This CDR3 has 13 amino acids. The CDR3 loop is CASSRQEQETQYF. CDR3 bases: TGTGCCAGCAGTCGACAGGAGCAAGAGACCCAGTACTTC.

A few counts support this clone. This chain connects TRBV5-4 to TRBJ2-1; 11 nucleotides align to TRBD2. The V gene end was trimmed by 4 bases and the J gene end by 6 bases; junction bases not matched to a gene: 6. The CDR3 loop spans 15 amino acids. Germline values: CDR1 SGHNT, CDR2 YYREEE (reference sequence). CDR3 residues: CASSPTSGSINEQFF. In DNA, the CDR3 is TGTGCCAGCAGCCCCACTAGCGGGAGTATCAATGAGCAGTTCTTC.

V gene TRBV28 combines with J gene TRBJ2-5, with D possibly matching TRBD2 (5 bases). This CDR3 is built from 12 residues. Germline CDR1 MDHEN, CDR2 SYDVKM. With 7 bases removed from V and 1 base from J, the gap between germline ends came to 7 bases. CDR3 protein: CASTGVQETQYF. Written as DNA, the CDR3 is TGTGCCAGCACCGGGGTCCAAGAGACCCAGTACTTC.